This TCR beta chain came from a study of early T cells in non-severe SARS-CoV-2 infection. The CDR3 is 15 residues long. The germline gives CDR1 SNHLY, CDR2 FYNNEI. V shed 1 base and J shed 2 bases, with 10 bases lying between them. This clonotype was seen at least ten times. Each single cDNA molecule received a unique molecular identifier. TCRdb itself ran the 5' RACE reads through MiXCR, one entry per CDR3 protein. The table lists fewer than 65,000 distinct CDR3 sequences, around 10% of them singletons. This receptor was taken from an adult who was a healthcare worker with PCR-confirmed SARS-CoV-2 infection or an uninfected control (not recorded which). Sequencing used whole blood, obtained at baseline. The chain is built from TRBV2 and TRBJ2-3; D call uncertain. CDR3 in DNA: TGTGCCAGCAGTGAAGATGGCGGATTCACAGATACGCAGTATTTT. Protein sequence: CASSEDGGFTDTQYF.